One and the same sample provided the 2 T cell receptor beta chains below, sequenced in a study of response to subunit inactivated influenza vaccine. In TCRdb, the RT-PCR reads were re-called with MiXCR into one record per CDR3 protein. This table has some 800,000 distinct CDR3 sequences, about 20% appearing once. Specimen: PBMCs from blood, collected less than 6 days after vaccination. These receptors were collected from a man aged 45 to 65 who received an inactivated influenza vaccine.

The rearrangement uses TRBV7-2 and TRBJ2-5; possible D gene TRBD2, 6 bases. This CDR3 comprises 14 residues. Looked up from germline, CDR1 is SGHTA and CDR2 is FQGNSA. Deletions cut 5 bases from V and 1 base from J, with 11 bases between. CDR3 DNA sequence: TGTGCCAGCAGCACGCGGGGCCCCCAAGAGACCCAGTACTTC. As protein: CASSTRGPQETQYF.

The chain links TRBV10-3 to TRBJ2-7, with unresolved D. The germline V and J ends were trimmed by 6 bases and 2 bases, with 14 bases remaining between them. CDR3 length: 14 residues. Per germline, CDR1 ENHRY and CDR2 SYGVKD. The CDR3 bases are TGTGCCATCAGGGGTCGGCGAACCGCCTACGAGCAGTACTTC. Encoded protein: CAIRGRRTAYEQYF.